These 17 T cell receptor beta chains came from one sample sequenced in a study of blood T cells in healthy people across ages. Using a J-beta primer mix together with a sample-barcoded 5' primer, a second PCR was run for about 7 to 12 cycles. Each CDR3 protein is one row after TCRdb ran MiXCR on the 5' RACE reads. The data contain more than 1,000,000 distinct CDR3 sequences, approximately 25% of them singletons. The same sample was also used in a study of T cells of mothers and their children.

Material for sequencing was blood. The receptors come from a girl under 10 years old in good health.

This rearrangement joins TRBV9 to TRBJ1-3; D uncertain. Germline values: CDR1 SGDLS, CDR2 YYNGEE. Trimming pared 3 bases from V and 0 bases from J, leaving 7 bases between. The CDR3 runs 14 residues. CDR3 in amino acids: CASSGLNSGNTIYF. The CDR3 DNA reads TGTGCCAGCAGCGGACTGAACTCTGGAAACACCATATATTTT.

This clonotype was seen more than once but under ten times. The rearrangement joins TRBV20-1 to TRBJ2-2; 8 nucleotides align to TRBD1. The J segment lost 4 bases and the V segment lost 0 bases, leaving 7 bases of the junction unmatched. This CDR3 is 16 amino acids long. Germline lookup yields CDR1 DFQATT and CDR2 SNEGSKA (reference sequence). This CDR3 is CSARDVRTGSTGELFF. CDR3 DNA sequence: TGCAGTGCTAGAGATGTAAGGACAGGGTCCACCGGGGAGCTGTTTTTT.

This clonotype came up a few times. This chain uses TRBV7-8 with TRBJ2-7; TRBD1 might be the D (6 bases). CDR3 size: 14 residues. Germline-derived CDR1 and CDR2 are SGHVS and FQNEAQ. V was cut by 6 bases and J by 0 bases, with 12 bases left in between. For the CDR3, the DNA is TGTGCCAGCAGGCCCGGGACATACTCCTACGAGCAGTACTTC. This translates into CASRPGTYSYEQYF.

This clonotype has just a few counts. For the CDR3, the DNA is TGTGCCAGCAGCTGGGACACATACTACGAGCAGTACTTC. It specifies CASSWDTYYEQYF. The gene calls are TRBV11-2 and TRBJ2-5; the D gene is possibly TRBD1 (6 bases). The end of the DNA aligns better with TRBJ2-7, so the J call may be wrong. CDR1 is SGHAT, CDR2 FQNNGV, per germline. The CDR3 length is 13 residues.

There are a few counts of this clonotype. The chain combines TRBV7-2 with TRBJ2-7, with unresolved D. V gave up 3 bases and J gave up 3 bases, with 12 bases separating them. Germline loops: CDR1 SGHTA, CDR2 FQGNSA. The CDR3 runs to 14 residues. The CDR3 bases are TGTGCCAGCAGCTTGGACCCCGCCAACTACGAGCAGTACTTC. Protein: CASSLDPANYEQYF. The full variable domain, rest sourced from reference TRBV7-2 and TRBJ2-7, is GAGVSQSPSNKVTEKGKDVELRCDPISGHTALYWYRQSLGQGLEFLIYFQGNSAPDKSGLPSDRFSAERTGGSVSTLTIQRTQQEDSAVYLCASSLDPANYEQYFGPGTRLTVT.

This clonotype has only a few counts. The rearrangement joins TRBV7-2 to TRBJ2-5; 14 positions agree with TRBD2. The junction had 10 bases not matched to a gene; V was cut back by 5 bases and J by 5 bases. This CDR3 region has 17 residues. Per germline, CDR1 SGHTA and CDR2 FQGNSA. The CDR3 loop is CASSRTSGGPIEETQYF. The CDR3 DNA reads TGTGCCAGCAGCCGGACTAGCGGGGGGCCGATTGAGGAGACCCAGTACTTC.

The CDR3 region is CSVEAGGPRSWYNEQFF. The CDR3 bases are TGCAGCGTTGAAGCGGGAGGGCCGCGTAGTTGGTACAATGAGCAGTTCTTC. The chain combines TRBV29-1 with TRBJ2-1, with 8 bases matching TRBD2. J lost 4 bases, V lost 1 base, and 12 bases had no gene match. There are 17 residues in the CDR3. Germline CDR1 is SQVTM and CDR2 is ANQGSEA.

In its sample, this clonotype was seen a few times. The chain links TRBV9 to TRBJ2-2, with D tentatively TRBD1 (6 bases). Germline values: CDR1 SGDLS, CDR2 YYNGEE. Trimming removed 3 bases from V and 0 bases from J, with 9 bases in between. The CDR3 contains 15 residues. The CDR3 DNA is TGTGCCAGCAGCGCGAGGACAGCGAACACCGGGGAGCTGTTTTTT. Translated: CASSARTANTGELFF.

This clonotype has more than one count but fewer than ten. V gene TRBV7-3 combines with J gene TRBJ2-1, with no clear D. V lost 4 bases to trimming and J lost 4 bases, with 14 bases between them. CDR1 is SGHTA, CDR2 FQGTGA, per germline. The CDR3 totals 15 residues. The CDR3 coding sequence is TGTGCCAGCAGCTCTGGACCTACGACATACAATGAGCAGTTCTTC. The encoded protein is CASSSGPTTYNEQFF.

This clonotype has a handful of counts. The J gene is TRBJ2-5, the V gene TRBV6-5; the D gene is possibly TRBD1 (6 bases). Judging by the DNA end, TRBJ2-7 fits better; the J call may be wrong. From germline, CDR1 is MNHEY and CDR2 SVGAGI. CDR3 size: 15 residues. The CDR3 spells CASSYAPGQIYEQYF. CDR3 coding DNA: TGTGCCAGCAGTTACGCACCGGGACAAATCTACGAGCAGTACTTC.

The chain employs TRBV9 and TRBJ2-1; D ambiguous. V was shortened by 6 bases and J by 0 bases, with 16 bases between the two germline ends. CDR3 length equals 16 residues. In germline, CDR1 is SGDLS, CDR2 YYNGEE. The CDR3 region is CASTPRESRSYNEQFF. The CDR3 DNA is TGTGCCAGCACCCCTAGGGAAAGTCGCTCCTACAATGAGCAGTTCTTC. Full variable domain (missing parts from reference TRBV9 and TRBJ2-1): DSGVTQTPKHLITATGQRVTLRCSPRSGDLSVYWYQQSLDQGLQFLIQYYNGEERAKGNILERFSAQQFPDLHSELNLSSLELGDSALYFCASTPRESRSYNEQFFGPGTRLTVL.

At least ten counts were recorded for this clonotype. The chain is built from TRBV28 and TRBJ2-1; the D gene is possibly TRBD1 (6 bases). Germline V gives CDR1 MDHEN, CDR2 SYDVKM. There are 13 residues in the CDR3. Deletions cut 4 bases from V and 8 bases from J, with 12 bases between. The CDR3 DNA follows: TGTGCCAGCAGTTCCACAGGGCCGGATGAGCAGTTCTTC. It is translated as CASSSTGPDEQFF.

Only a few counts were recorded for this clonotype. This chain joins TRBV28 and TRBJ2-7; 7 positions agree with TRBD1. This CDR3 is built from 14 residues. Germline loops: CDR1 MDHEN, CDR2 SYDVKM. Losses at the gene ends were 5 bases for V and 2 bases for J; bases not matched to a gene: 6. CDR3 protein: CASSIQGLPYEQYF. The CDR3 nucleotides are TGTGCCAGCAGTATACAGGGGTTGCCCTACGAGCAGTACTTC.

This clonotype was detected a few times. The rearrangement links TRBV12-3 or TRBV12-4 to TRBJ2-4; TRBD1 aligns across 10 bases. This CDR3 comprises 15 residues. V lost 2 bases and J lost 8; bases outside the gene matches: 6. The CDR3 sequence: CASSLMSGTGDIQYF. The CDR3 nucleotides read TGTGCCAGCAGTTTAATGAGCGGGACAGGGGACATTCAGTACTTC.

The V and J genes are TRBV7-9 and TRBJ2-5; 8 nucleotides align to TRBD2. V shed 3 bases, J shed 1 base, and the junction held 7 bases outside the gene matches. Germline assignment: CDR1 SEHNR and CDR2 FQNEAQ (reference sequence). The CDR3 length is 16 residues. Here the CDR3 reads CASSLFSAGGQETQYF. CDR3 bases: TGTGCCAGCAGCTTGTTTTCTGCGGGAGGCCAAGAGACCCAGTACTTC.

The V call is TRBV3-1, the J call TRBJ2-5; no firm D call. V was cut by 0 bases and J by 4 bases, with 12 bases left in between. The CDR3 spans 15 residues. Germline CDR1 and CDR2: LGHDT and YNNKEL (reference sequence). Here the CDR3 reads CASSQDLSKGETQYF. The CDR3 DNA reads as TGTGCCAGCAGCCAAGACTTATCGAAGGGAGAGACCCAGTACTTC.

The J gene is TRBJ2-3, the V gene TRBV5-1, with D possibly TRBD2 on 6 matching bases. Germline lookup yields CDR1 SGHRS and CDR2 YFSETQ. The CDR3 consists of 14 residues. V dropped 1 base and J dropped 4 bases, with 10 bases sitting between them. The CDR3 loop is CASSLKGTPDTQYF. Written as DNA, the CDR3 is TGCGCCAGCAGCTTGAAAGGGACTCCAGATACGCAGTATTTT.